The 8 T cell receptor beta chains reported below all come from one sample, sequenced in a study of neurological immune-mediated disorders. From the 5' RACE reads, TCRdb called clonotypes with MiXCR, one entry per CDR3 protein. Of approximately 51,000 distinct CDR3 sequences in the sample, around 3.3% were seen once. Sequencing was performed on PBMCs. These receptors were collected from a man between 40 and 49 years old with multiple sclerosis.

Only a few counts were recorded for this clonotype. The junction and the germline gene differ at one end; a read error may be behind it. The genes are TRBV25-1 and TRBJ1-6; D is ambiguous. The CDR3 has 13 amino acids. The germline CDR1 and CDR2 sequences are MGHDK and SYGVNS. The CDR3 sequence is CASSELSNSPLNF. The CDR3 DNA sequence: TGTGCCAGCAGTGAATTAAGTAATTCACCCCTCAACTTT.

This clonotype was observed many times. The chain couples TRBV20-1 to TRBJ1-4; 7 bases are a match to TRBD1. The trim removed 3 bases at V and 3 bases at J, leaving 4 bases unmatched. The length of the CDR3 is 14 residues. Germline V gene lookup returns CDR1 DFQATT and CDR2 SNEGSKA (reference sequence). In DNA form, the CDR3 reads TGCAGTGCTAGTTGGGACAGCTCTAATGAAAAACTGTTTTTT. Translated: CSASWDSSNEKLFF.

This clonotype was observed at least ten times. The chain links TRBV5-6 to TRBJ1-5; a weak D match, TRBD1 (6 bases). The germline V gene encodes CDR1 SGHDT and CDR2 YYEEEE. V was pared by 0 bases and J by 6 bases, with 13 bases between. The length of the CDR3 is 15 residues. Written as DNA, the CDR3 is TGTGCCAGCAGCTTGGGCCAGGGGTATCGTCAGCCCCAGCATTTT. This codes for CASSLGQGYRQPQHF.

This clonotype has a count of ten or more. The CDR3: CATSDQSRGTSGAAYNEQFF. The CDR3 DNA is TGTGCCACCAGTGATCAATCCCGGGGGACTAGCGGGGCGGCATACAATGAGCAGTTCTTC. This chain links TRBV24-1 with TRBJ2-1; 13 bases agree with TRBD2. Germline assignment: CDR1 KGHDR and CDR2 SFDVKD. This CDR3 has 20 amino acids. The V gene end was trimmed by 3 bases and the J gene end by 4 bases; junction bases not matched to a gene: 14.

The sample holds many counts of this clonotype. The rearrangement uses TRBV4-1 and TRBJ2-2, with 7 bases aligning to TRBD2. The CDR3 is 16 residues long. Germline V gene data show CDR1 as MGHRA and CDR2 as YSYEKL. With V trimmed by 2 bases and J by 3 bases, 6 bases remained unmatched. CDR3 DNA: TGCGCCAGCAGCCAACTCCCGGGGGGAGACACCGGGGAGCTGTTTTTT. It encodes CASSQLPGGDTGELFF.

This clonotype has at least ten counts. The CDR3 protein is CAWTDRETQYF. The CDR3 region has the DNA TGTGCCTGGACAGACCGAGAGACCCAGTACTTC. This chain links TRBV30 with TRBJ2-5; no firm D call. The CDR3 has 11 residues. V was trimmed by 4 bases and J by 4 bases, leaving 7 bases between them. Per germline, CDR1 GTSNPN and CDR2 SVGIG (reference sequence). Variable domain in full (rest from reference TRBV30 and TRBJ2-5): SQTIHQWPATLVQPVGSPLSLECTVEGTSNPNLYWYRQAAGRGLQLLFYSVGIGQISSEVPQNLSASRPQDRQFILSSKKLLLSDSGFYLCAWTDRETQYFGPGTRLLVL.

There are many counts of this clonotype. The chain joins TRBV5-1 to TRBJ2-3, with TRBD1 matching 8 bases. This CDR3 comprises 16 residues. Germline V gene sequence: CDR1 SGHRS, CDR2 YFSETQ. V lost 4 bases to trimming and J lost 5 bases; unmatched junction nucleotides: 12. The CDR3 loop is CASSVPQGQGEDTQYF. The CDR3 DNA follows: TGCGCCAGCAGCGTCCCGCAAGGACAGGGAGAAGATACGCAGTATTTT.

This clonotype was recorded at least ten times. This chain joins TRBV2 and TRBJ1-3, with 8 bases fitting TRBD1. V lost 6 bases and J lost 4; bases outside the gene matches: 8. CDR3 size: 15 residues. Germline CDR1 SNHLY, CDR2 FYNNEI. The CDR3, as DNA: TGTGCCAGCAGACTACAGGGGGTGTCCGGAAACACCATATATTTT. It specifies CASRLQGVSGNTIYF.